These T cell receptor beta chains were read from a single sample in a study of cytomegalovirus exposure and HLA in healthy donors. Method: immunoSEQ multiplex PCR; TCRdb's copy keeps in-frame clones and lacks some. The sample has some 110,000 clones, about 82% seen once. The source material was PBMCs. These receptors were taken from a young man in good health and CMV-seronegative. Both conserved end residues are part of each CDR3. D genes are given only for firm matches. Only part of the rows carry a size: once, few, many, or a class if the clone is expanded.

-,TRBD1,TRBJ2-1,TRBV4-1,CASSQVGDRDNEQFF,TGCGCCAGCAGCCAAGTAGGGGACAGGGACAATGAGCAGTTCTTC
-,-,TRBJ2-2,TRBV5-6,CASSGRRMQGTGELFF,TGTGCCAGCAGCGGGAGGAGGATGCAAGGCACCGGGGAGCTGTTTTTT
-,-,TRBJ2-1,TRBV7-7,CASSASGDEQFF,TGTGCCAGCAGCGCGAGCGGTGATGAGCAGTTCTTC
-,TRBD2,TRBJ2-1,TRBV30,CAWSRGLAYNEQFF,TGTGCCTGGAGTCGGGGACTAGCCTACAATGAGCAGTTCTTC
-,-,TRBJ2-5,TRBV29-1,CSVETGQGETQYF,TGCAGCGTTGAAACGGGGCAGGGGGAGACCCAGTACTTC
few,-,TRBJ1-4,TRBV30,CAWSVGRANEKLFF,TGTGCCTGGAGTGTCGGGCGGGCTAATGAAAAACTGTTTTTT
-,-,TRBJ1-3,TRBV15,CATSRVGKQDGNTIYF,TGTGCCACCAGCAGAGTGGGCAAACAGGATGGAAACACCATATATTTT
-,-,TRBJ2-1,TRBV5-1,CASSLVIADEQFF,TGCGCCAGCAGCTTGGTAATAGCCGATGAGCAGTTCTTC
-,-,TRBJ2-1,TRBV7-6,CASSSDFRDGGDEQFF,TGTGCCAGCAGCTCTGATTTCCGGGACGGCGGGGATGAGCAGTTCTTC
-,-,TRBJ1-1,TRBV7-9,CASSVGHRTEAFF,TGTGCCAGCAGCGTGGGACACCGGACTGAAGCTTTCTTT
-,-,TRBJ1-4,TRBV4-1,CASSQDGGVNEKLFF,TGCGCCAGCAGCCAAGATGGGGGGGTTAATGAAAAACTGTTTTTT
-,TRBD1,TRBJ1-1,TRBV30,CAWSGDRGYTEAFF,TGTGCCTGGAGTGGGGACAGGGGGTACACTGAAGCTTTCTTT
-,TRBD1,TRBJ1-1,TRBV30,CAWSVGQVITEAFF,TGTGCCTGGAGTGTAGGACAGGTTATCACTGAAGCTTTCTTT
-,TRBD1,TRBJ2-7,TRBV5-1,CASSLTTGAVSSYEQYF,TGCGCCAGCAGCCTTACGACAGGGGCCGTAAGCTCCTACGAGCAGTACTTC
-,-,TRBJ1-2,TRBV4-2,CASSQETVDYGYTF,TGTGCCAGCAGCCAAGAGACAGTGGACTATGGCTACACCTTC
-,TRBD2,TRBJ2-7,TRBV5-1,CASSLAGGASGGYEQYF,TGCGCCAGCAGCTTGGCAGGGGGCGCTAGCGGGGGGTACGAGCAGTACTTC
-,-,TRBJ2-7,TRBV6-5,CASSYRWGAGEQYF,TGTGCCAGCAGTTACCGGTGGGGCGCGGGAGAGCAGTACTTC
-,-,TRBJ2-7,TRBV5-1,CASRRAGSSYEQYF,TGCGCCAGCAGACGCGCGGGGAGCTCCTACGAGCAGTACTTC
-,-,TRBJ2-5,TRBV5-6,CASSGRGEGETQYF,TGTGCCAGCAGCGGCAGGGGGGAAGGCGAGACCCAGTACTTC
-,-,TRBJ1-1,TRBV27,CASSPLMNTEAFF,TGTGCCAGCAGTCCCCTAATGAACACTGAAGCTTTCTTT
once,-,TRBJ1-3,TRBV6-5,CASSYGKGSGNTIYF,TGTGCCAGCAGTTACGGGAAGGGGTCCGGAAACACCATATATTTT
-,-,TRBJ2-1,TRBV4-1,CASSQDAQGQFF,TGCGCCAGCAGCCAAGATGCACAGGGCCAGTTCTTC
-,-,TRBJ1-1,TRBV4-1,CASSQLGSGATEAFF,TGCGCCAGCAGCCAGCTGGGTTCAGGGGCCACTGAAGCTTTCTTT
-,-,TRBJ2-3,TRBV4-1,CASSQDESTDTQYF,TGCGCCAGCAGCCAAGATGAGAGCACAGATACGCAGTATTTT
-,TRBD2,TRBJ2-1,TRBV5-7,CASSLATRRGAYNEQFF,TGTGCCAGCAGCTTGGCCACCAGACGGGGGGCCTACAATGAGCAGTTCTTC
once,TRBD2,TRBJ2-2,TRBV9,CASSESGINTGELFF,TGTGCCAGCAGCGAAAGCGGGATTAACACCGGGGAGCTGTTTTTT
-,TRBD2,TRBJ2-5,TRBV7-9,CASSFRSGRGRETQYF,TGTGCCAGCAGCTTTCGTAGCGGGAGAGGACGGGAGACCCAGTACTTC
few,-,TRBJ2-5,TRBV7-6,CASEKPRSGETQYF,TGTGCCAGCGAAAAGCCGCGATCAGGGGAGACCCAGTACTTC
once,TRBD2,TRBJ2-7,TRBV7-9,CASSLGRGSDEQYF,TGTGCCAGCAGCTTAGGGCGGGGGTCTGACGAGCAGTACTTC
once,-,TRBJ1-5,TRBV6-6,CASSGGLGNQPQHF,TGTGCCAGCAGCGGGGGGCTGGGCAATCAGCCCCAGCATTTT
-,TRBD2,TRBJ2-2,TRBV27,CASSSLAGVGTGELFF,TGTGCCAGCAGTTCCCTAGCGGGAGTGGGTACCGGGGAGCTGTTTTTT
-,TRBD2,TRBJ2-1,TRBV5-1,CASSTGGNYNEQFF,TGCGCCAGCAGTACGGGGGGGAACTACAATGAGCAGTTCTTC
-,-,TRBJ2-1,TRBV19,CASSILSRNNEQFF,TGTGCCAGTAGTATATTATCCAGAAACAATGAGCAGTTCTTC
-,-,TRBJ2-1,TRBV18,CASSPPGRREFF,TGTGCCAGCTCACCACCGGGGCGTAGGGAGTTCTTC
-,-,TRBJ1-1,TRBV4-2,CASSQTASGNTEAFF,TGTGCCAGCAGCCAAACAGCCTCTGGGAACACTGAAGCTTTCTTT
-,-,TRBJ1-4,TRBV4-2,CASSPRQHYEKLFF,TGTGCCAGCAGCCCCCGACAGCACTATGAAAAACTGTTTTTT
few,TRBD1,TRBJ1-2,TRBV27,CASSWTGGANYGYTF,TGTGCCAGCAGTTGGACAGGGGGCGCTAACTATGGCTACACCTTC
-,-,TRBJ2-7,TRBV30,CAWSVSWETRHEQYF,TGTGCCTGGAGTGTCTCTTGGGAAACTAGACACGAGCAGTACTTC
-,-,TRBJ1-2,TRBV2,CASRGGAPGYGYTF,TGTGCCTCCCGTGGCGGGGCACCGGGCTATGGCTACACCTTC
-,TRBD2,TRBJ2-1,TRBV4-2,CASSQDSGGTFGEQFF,TGTGCCAGCAGCCAAGATTCGGGAGGAACTTTCGGTGAGCAGTTCTTC
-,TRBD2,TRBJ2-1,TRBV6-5,CASSYSRTSGFNEQFF,TGTGCCAGCAGTTACTCGAGGACTAGCGGGTTCAATGAGCAGTTCTTC
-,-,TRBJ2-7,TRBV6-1,CASSEWAGASYEQYF,TGTGCCAGCAGTGAGTGGGCAGGGGCATCCTACGAGCAGTACTTC
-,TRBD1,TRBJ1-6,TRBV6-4,CASSDSTGGNSPLHF,TGTGCCAGCAGTGACTCGACAGGGGGTAATTCACCCCTCCACTTT
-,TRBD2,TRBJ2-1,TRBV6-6,CASRLLAGGPGEQFF,TGTGCCAGCAGACTACTAGCGGGAGGGCCGGGTGAGCAGTTCTTC
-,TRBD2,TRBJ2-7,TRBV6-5,CASSRAGYSYEQYF,TGTGCCAGCAGTAGAGCGGGGTACTCCTACGAGCAGTACTTC
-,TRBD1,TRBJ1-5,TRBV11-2,CASSFSGTGGSNQPQHF,TGTGCCAGCAGCTTTTCCGGGACAGGGGGCAGCAATCAGCCCCAGCATTTT
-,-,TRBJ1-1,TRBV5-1,CASSLDRQDEAFF,TGCGCCAGCAGCTTGGATCGGCAGGATGAAGCTTTCTTT
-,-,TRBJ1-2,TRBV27,CASSPGSNYGYTF,TGTGCCAGCAGCCCAGGATCTAACTATGGCTACACCTTC
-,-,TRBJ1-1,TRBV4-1,CASSQELNRVYTEAFF,TGCGCCAGCAGCCAAGAATTAAACAGGGTTTACACTGAAGCTTTCTTT
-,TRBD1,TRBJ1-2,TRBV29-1,CSALGQGASYGYTF,TGCAGCGCCCTAGGACAGGGGGCGAGCTATGGCTACACCTTC
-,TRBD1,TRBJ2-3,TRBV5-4,CASSFASRQGADTQYF,TGTGCCAGCAGCTTTGCTTCAAGGCAGGGGGCCGATACGCAGTATTTT
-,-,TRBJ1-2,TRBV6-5,CASSYRTGGVNYGYTF,TGTGCCAGCAGTTACCGGACGGGGGGCGTTAACTATGGCTACACCTTC
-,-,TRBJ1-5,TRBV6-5,CASSYSSGSRQPQHF,TGTGCCAGCAGTTACTCGAGCGGTTCCAGGCAGCCCCAGCATTTT